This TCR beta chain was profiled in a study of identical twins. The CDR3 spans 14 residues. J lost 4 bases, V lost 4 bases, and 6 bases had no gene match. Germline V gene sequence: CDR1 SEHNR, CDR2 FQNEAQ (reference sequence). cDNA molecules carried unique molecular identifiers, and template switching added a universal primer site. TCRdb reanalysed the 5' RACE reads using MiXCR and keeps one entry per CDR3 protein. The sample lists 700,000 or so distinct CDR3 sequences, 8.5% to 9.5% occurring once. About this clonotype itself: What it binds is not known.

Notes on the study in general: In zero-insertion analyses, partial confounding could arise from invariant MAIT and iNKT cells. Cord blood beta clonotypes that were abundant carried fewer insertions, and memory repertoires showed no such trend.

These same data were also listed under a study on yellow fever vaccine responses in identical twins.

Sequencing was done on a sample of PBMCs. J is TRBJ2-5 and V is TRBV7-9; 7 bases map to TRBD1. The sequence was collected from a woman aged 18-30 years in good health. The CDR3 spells CASSSRDSGETQYF. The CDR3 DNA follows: TGTGCCAGCAGCTCCAGGGACAGCGGAGAGACCCAGTACTTC.